Reported below is one T cell receptor (beta chain). Its target is unknown. PCR used 60 Vbeta primers and 13 Jbeta primers. The table came from immunoSEQ multiplex PCR; TCRdb's copy has only in-frame clones and leaves some out. The data show 200,000 to 250,000 clones, with approximately 80% seen just once and 1.4% held by the top ten. This sample was included in a study of cytomegalovirus exposure and HLA in healthy donors. Findings and caveats of the study: Other equally common chains were less clonally expanded than HLA-associated TCR beta chains, a later analysis showed.

CDR1 GTSNPN and CDR2 SVGIG come from the germline V gene (reference sequence). This CDR3 contains 15 residues. V was pared by 4 bases and J by 2 bases, with 14 bases between. Specimen: PBMCs. The sequence was collected from a girl aged 5-17 years in good health and CMV-seronegative. This chain links TRBV30 with TRBJ2-2, with a tentative D call TRBD2 (5 bases). For the CDR3, the DNA is TGTGCCTGGAATGCGCGGGTAGCTAACACCGGGGAGCTGTTTTTT. Translating it yields CAWNARVANTGELFF. Full variable domain (missing parts from reference TRBV30 and TRBJ2-2): SQTIHQWPATLVQPVGSPLSLECTVEGTSNPNLYWYRQAAGRGLQLLFYSVGIGQISSEVPQNLSASRPQDRQFILSSKKLLLSDSGFYLCAWNARVANTGELFFGEGSRLTVL.